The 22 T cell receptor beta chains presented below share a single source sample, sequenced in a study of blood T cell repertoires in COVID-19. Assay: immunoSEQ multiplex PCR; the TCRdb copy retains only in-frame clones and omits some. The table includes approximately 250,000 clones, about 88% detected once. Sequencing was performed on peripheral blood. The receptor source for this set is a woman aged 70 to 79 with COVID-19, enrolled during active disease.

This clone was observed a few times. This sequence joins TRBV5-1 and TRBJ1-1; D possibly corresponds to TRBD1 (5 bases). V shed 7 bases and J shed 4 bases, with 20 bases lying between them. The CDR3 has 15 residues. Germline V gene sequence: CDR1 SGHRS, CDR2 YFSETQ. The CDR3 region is CASVGQGLQGTEAFF. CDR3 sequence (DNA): TGCGCCAGCGTCGGGCAGGGACTCCAAGGCACTGAAGCTTTCTTT. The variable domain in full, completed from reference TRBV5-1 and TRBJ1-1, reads KAGVTQTPRYLIKTRGQQVTLSCSPISGHRSVSWYQQTPGQGLQFLFEYFSETQRNKGNFPGRFSGRQFSNSRSEMNVSTLELGDSALYLCASVGQGLQGTEAFFGQGTRLTVV.

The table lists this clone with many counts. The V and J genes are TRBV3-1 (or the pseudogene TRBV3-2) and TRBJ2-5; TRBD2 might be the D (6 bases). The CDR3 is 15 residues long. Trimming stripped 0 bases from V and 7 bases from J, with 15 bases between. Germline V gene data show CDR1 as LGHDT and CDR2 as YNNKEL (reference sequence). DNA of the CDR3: TGTGCCAGCAGCCAAGATCGGGACTCTCGACGGACCCAGTACTTC. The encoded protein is CASSQDRDSRRTQYF.

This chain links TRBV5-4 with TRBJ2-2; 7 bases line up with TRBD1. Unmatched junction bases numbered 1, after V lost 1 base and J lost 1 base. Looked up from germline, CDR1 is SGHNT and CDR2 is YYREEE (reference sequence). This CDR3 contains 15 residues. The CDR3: CASSLTGENTGELFF. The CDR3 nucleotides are TGTGCCAGCAGCTTGACAGGGGAGAACACCGGGGAGCTGTTTTTT.

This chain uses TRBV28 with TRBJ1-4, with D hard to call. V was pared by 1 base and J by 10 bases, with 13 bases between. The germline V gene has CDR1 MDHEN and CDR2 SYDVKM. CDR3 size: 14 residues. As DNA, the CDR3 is TGTGCCAGCAGTTTATCCCGGGAATCCGGAAAACTGTTTTTT. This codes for CASSLSRESGKLFF.

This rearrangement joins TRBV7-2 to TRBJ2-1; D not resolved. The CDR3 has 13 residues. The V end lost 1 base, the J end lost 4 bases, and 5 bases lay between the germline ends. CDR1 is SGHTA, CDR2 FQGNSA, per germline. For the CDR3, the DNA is TGTGCCAGCAGCTTAGGGCCTTACAATGAGCAGTTCTTC. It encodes CASSLGPYNEQFF. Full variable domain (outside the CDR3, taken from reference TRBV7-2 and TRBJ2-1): GAGVSQSPSNKVTEKGKDVELRCDPISGHTALYWYRQSLGQGLEFLIYFQGNSAPDKSGLPSDRFSAERTGGSVSTLTIQRTQQEDSAVYLCASSLGPYNEQFFGPGTRLTVL.

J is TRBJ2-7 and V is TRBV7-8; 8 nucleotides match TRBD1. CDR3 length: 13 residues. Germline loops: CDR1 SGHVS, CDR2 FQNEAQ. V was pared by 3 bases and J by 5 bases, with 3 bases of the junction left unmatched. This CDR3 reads CASSFQGAHEQYF. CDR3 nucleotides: TGTGCCAGCAGCTTTCAGGGGGCCCACGAGCAGTACTTC.

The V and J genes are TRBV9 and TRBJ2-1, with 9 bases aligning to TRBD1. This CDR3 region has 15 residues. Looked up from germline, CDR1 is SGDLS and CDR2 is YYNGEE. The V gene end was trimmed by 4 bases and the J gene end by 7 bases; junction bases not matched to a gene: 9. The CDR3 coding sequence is TGTGCCAGCAGCCGAGACGGGACAGGGAGGAATGAGCAGTTCTTC. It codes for CASSRDGTGRNEQFF.

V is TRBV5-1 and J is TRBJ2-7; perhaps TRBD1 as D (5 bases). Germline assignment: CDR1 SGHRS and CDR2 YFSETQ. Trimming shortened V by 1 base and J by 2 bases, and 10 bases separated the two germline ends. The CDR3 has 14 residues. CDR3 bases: TGCGCCAGCAGCTTGCGGCAGGGAACCTACGAGCAGTACTTC. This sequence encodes CASSLRQGTYEQYF.

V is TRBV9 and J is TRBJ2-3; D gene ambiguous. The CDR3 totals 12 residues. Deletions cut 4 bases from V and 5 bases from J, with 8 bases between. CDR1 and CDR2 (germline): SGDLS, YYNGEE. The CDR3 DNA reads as TGTGCCAGCAGCAGGAGCGTAGATACGCAGTATTTT. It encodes CASSRSVDTQYF.

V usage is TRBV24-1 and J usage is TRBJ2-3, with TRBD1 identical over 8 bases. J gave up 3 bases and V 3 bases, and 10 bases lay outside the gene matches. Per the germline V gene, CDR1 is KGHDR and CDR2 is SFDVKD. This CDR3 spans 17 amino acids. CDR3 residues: CATSDPRTGTGTDTQYF. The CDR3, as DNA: TGTGCCACCAGTGATCCCCGGACAGGGACTGGGACAGATACGCAGTATTTT.

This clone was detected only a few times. The CDR3 coding sequence is TGTGCCAGCAGCCTCCCCGGGAGGGTCCGACAGCCCCAGCATTTT. Amino acid sequence: CASSLPGRVRQPQHF. This sequence joins TRBV21-1 and TRBJ1-5. TRBV21-1 is reported as a pseudogene. The CDR3 consists of 15 residues.

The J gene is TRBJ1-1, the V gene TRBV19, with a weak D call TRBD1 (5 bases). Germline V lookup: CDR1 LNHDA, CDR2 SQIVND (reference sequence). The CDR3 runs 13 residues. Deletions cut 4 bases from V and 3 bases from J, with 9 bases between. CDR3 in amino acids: CASSTGLDTEAFF. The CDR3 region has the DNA TGTGCCAGTAGTACAGGGTTGGACACTGAAGCTTTCTTT.

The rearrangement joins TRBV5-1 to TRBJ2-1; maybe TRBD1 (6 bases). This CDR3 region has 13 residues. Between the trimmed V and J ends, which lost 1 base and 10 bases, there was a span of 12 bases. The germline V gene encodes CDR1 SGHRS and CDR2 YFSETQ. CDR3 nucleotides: TGCGCCAGCAGCTTGCAGGGGATGGGGGAGCAGTTCTTC. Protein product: CASSLQGMGEQFF.

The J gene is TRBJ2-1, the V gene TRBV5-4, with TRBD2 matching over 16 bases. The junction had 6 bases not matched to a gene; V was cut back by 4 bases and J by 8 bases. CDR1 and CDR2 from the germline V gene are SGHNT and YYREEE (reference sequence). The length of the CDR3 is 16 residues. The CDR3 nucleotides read TGTGCCAGCAGCCTACCGGGACTAGCGGGGGGGCATGAGCAGTTCTTC. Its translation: CASSLPGLAGGHEQFF.

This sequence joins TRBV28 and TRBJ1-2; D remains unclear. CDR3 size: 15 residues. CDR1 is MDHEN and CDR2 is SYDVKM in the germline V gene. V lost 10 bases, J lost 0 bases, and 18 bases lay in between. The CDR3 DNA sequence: TGTGCCACGAAATCCGGGGTCGTTCCTAACTATGGCTACACCTTC. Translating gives CATKSGVVPNYGYTF.

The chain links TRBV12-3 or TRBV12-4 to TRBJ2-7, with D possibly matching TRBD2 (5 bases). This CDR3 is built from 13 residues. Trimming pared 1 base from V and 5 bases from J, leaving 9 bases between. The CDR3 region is CASSLDRGDEQYF. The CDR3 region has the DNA TGTGCCAGCAGTTTAGACCGGGGTGACGAGCAGTACTTC.

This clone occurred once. The CDR3 sequence: CASSLPTSGGQAGETQYF. In DNA form, the CDR3 reads TGCGCCAGCAGCTTGCCGACTAGCGGGGGCCAAGCGGGAGAGACCCAGTACTTC. The chain joins TRBV5-1 to TRBJ2-5; TRBD2 matches at 12 bases. Germline V lookup: CDR1 SGHRS, CDR2 YFSETQ. This CDR3 comprises 18 residues. The V gene end was trimmed by 1 base and the J gene end by 4 bases; junction bases not matched to a gene: 11.

The CDR3 loop reads CASSSLGQGSGNTIYF. The DNA for the CDR3 is TGTGCCAGCTCATCTCTAGGACAGGGATCTGGAAACACCATATATTTT. The chain uses TRBV18 and TRBJ1-3, with 8 bases that match TRBD1. The trim removed 5 bases at V and 1 base at J, leaving 7 bases unmatched. This CDR3 spans 16 amino acids. From germline, CDR1 is KGHSH and CDR2 LQKENI.

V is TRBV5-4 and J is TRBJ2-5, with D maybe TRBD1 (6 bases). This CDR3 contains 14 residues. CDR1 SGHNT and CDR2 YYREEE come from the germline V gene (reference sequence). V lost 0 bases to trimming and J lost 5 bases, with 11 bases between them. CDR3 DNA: TGTGCCAGCAGCTTGGATCCCAGGGGTGAGACCCAGTACTTC. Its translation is CASSLDPRGETQYF.

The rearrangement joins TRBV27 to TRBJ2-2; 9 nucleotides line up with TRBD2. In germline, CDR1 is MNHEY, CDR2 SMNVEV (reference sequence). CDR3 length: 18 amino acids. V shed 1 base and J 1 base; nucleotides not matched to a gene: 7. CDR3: CASSLLPLTSGNTGELFF. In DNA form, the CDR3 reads TGTGCCAGCAGTTTATTGCCCCTGACTAGCGGGAACACCGGGGAGCTGTTTTTT.

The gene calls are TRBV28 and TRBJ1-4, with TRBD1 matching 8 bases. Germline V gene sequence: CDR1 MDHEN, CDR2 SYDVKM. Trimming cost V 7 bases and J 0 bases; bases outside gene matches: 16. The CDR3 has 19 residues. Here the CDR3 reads CASKDSRGLTPATNEKLFF. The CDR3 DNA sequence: TGTGCCAGCAAAGACTCCAGGGGGCTAACACCCGCAACTAATGAAAAACTGTTTTTT.

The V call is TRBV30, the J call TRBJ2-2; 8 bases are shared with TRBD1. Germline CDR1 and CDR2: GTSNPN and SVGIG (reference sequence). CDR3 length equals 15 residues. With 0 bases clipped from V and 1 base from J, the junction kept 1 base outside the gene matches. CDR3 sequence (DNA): TGTGCCTGGAGTGTAGGGACAGGGAACACCGGGGAGCTGTTTTTT. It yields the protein CAWSVGTGNTGELFF.